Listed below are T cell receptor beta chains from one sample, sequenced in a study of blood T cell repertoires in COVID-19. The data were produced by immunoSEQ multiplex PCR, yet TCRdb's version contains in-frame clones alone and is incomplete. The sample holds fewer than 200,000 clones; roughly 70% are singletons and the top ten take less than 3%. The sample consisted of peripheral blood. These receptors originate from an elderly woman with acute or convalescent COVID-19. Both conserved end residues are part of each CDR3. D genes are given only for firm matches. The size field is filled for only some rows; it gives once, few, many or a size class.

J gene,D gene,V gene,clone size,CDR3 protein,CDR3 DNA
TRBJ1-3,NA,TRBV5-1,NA,CASSYPREGNTIYF,TGCGCCAGCAGCTACCCGAGGGAGGGAAACACCATATATTTT
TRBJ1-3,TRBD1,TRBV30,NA,CAWSPGTGGASGNTIYF,TGTGCCTGGAGCCCCGGGACAGGGGGCGCTTCTGGAAACACCATATATTTT
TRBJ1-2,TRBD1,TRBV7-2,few,CASSLGSTGGGYGYTF,TGTGCCAGCAGCTTAGGATCGACAGGGGGCGGCTATGGCTACACCTTC
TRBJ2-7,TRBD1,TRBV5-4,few,CASSSAGTGLRYEQYF,TGTGCCAGCAGCTCGGCCGGGACAGGGTTACGCTACGAGCAGTACTTC
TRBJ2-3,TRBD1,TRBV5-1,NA,CASSLVLGQGDTQYF,TGCGCCAGCAGCTTGGTGCTGGGACAGGGCGATACGCAGTATTTT
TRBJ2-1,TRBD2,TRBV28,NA,CASTTKLAGGPVNEQFF,TGTGCCAGCACCACAAAACTAGCGGGAGGGCCGGTCAATGAGCAGTTCTTC
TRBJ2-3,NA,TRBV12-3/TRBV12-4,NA,CASSFPEDTQYF,TGTGCCAGCAGTTTTCCGGAGGATACGCAGTATTTT
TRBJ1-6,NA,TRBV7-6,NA,CASRSSYNSPLHF,TGTGCCAGCAGGAGCTCCTATAATTCACCCCTCCACTTT
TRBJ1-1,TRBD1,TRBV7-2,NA,CASSLRAGTGYLNTEAFF,TGTGCCAGCAGTCTGAGGGCCGGGACAGGGTACCTTAACACTGAAGCTTTCTTT
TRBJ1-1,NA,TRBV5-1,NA,CASSFQIGSTEAFF,TGCGCCAGCAGCTTTCAAATAGGGAGCACTGAAGCTTTCTTT